The 21 T cell receptor beta chains below all came from one sample that was sequenced in a study of cytomegalovirus exposure and HLA in healthy donors. PCR primers comprised 60 Vbeta and 13 Jbeta primers. Sequencing was performed with immunoSEQ multiplex PCR; in TCRdb, only in-frame clones are kept and a portion is missing. The sample table includes about 67,000 clones. Sequenced input: PBMCs. All receptors come from a woman in her 30s in good health and CMV-seronegative.

The chain combines TRBV18 with TRBJ2-7; the D is unclear. Germline values: CDR1 KGHSH, CDR2 LQKENI. This CDR3 contains 14 residues. The V and J ends lost 0 bases and 1 base respectively, with 7 bases between them. DNA for the CDR3: TGTGCCAGCTCACCACCGTCGCAGTCCTACGAGCAGTACTTC. It is translated as CASSPPSQSYEQYF.

The chain is built from TRBV4-3 and TRBJ1-5, with 12 bases matching TRBD1. Germline V gene data show CDR1 as LGHNA and CDR2 as YSLEER. The trim removed 0 bases at V and 6 bases at J, leaving 12 bases unmatched. The CDR3 consists of 19 residues. The CDR3 region is CASSQEIGLGQGAGQPQHF. CDR3 coding DNA: TGCGCCAGCAGCCAAGAAATTGGGTTGGGACAGGGGGCAGGTCAGCCCCAGCATTTT.

The V call is TRBV23-1, the J call TRBJ1-6, with TRBD1 matching over 7 bases. TRBV23-1 is an open reading frame, and its role is uncertain. The CDR3 consists of 16 residues. J was trimmed by 0 bases and V by 3 bases; bases with no gene match: 2. CDR3 amino acids: CASSHHRGSYNSPLHF. The CDR3 DNA sequence: TGCGCCAGCAGTCATCACAGGGGCTCCTATAATTCACCCCTCCACTTT.

This chain joins TRBV4-2 and TRBJ1-2; D perhaps matches TRBD1 (6 bases). V dropped 1 base and J dropped 4 bases, with 16 bases sitting between them. CDR1 is LGHNA and CDR2 is YNFKEQ in the germline V gene. The CDR3 loop spans 16 amino acids. The CDR3 here is CASSQVGGSRGYGYTF. DNA of the CDR3: TGTGCCAGCAGCCAAGTTGGGGGCAGTCGTGGCTATGGCTACACCTTC.

The chain joins TRBV5-1 to TRBJ1-1, with 9 bases aligning to TRBD1. Losses at the gene ends were 1 base for V and 4 bases for J; bases not matched to a gene: 8. The CDR3 length is 16 residues. Germline-derived CDR1 and CDR2 are SGHRS and YFSETQ. The CDR3 bases are TGCGCCAGCAGCTTGAGTTCCGGACAGGGGAGCACTGAAGCTTTCTTT. Translated, it gives CASSLSSGQGSTEAFF.

The chain employs TRBV20-1 and TRBJ2-5, with D perhaps matching TRBD2 (5 bases). V lost 7 bases and J lost 4, with 10 bases in between. The CDR3 contains 11 residues. Germline V CDR1 and CDR2: DFQATT, SNEGSKA (reference sequence). In nucleotides, the CDR3 is TGCAGTGGTTTCCGGGGAGAGACCCAGTACTTC. Protein product: CSGFRGETQYF.

V gene TRBV7-9 combines with J gene TRBJ1-1; 7 bases map to TRBD1. CDR3 length: 13 residues. Trimming cost V 8 bases and J 0 bases; bases outside gene matches: 3. Germline CDR1 is SEHNR and CDR2 is FQNEAQ (reference sequence). The CDR3 loop is CASPGQMNTEAFF. CDR3 DNA: TGTGCCAGCCCGGGACAGATGAACACTGAAGCTTTCTTT.

The chain is built from TRBV7-6 and TRBJ2-7; perhaps TRBD1 as D (8 bases). V was clipped by 5 bases and J by 5 bases, with 25 bases between them. The CDR3 extends over 17 amino acids. In germline, CDR1 is SGHVS, CDR2 FNYEAQ. The CDR3 DNA follows: TGTGCCAGCAGCCCAAACCCCGACAGGGGAGGGACGGACGAGCAGTACTTC. It codes for CASSPNPDRGGTDEQYF.

The chain is built from TRBV30 and TRBJ1-4; the match to TRBD1 covers 8 bases. The CDR3 runs to 14 residues. From germline, CDR1 is GTSNPN and CDR2 SVGIG (reference sequence). Germline trimming cut 3 bases from V and 8 bases from J; bases unmatched to any gene: 8. CDR3 in DNA: TGTGCCTGGAGCCGAGGACAGGGTGGAGAAAAACTGTTTTTT. This sequence encodes CAWSRGQGGEKLFF. Together with reference TRBV30 and TRBJ1-4, the CDR3 gives the full variable domain: SQTIHQWPATLVQPVGSPLSLECTVEGTSNPNLYWYRQAAGRGLQLLFYSVGIGQISSEVPQNLSASRPQDRQFILSSKKLLLSDSGFYLCAWSRGQGGEKLFFGSGTQLSVL.

The gene calls are TRBV4-2 and TRBJ2-4; 10 nucleotides line up with TRBD2. Germline V CDR1 and CDR2: LGHNA, YNFKEQ. The CDR3 has 16 residues. Trimming removed 0 bases from V and 5 bases from J; junction bases left unmatched: 4. The CDR3 protein is CASSQEWLAGENIQYF. Here the CDR3 DNA reads TGTGCCAGCAGCCAAGAATGGCTAGCGGGGGAAAACATTCAGTACTTC.

The chain carries TRBV18 and TRBJ2-5; the D is unclear. The CDR3 is 12 amino acids. Trimming removed 5 bases at V and 2 bases at J, with 6 bases between. Germline V gives CDR1 KGHSH, CDR2 LQKENI. Here the CDR3 reads CASSTNQETQYF. In DNA, the CDR3 is TGTGCCAGCTCAACAAATCAAGAGACCCAGTACTTC.

The chain carries TRBV9 and TRBJ2-7, with 9 bases fitting TRBD1. V lost 3 bases, J lost 2 bases, and 12 bases stayed unmatched. The length of the CDR3 is 17 residues. Germline assignment: CDR1 SGDLS and CDR2 YYNGEE. CDR3 protein: CASSGGQGYSLPYEQYF. CDR3 sequence (DNA): TGTGCCAGCAGCGGCGGACAGGGGTACTCCCTTCCCTACGAGCAGTACTTC.

This chain links TRBV10-2 with TRBJ2-1; weak D call: TRBD2 (5 bases). The ends were cut back, 2 bases at V and 5 bases at J, with 10 bases in the middle. The CDR3 has 14 amino acids. Germline V gene data show CDR1 as WSHSY and CDR2 as SAAADI. The CDR3 here is CASSEGLIDNEQFF. The CDR3 DNA reads TGCGCCAGCAGTGAGGGACTGATAGACAATGAGCAGTTCTTC.

This chain links TRBV9 with TRBJ2-3, with TRBD2 identical over 7 bases. Trimming at V came to 4 bases and at J to 4 bases, leaving 3 bases not matched to a gene. This CDR3 is built from 13 residues. Germline CDR1 SGDLS, CDR2 YYNGEE. The DNA of the CDR3 is TGTGCCAGCAGCCCCCGGGGGGCAGATACGCAGTATTTT. Its translation: CASSPRGADTQYF.

The rearrangement uses TRBV14 and TRBJ2-6; D is unresolved. The CDR3 is made up of 13 amino acids. Germline CDR1 and CDR2: SGHDN and FVKESK. V was pared by 4 bases and J by 2 bases, with 3 bases between. This CDR3 is CASSPAGANVLTF. CDR3 coding DNA: TGTGCCAGCAGCCCGGCTGGGGCCAACGTCCTGACTTTC. Together with reference TRBV14 and TRBJ2-6, the CDR3 gives the full variable domain: EAGVTQFPSHSVIEKGQTVTLRCDPISGHDNLYWYRRVMGKEIKFLLHFVKESKQDESGMPNNRFLAERTGGTYSTLKVQPAELEDSGVYFCASSPAGANVLTFGAGSRLTVL.

J is TRBJ1-1 and V is TRBV6-5; D not certain. CDR1 is MNHEY, CDR2 SVGAGI, per germline. The length of the CDR3 is 14 residues. Trimming stripped 0 bases from V and 1 base from J, with 6 bases between. The CDR3 sequence is CASSYSGRNTEAFF. The CDR3 coding sequence is TGTGCCAGCAGTTACTCAGGGAGGAACACTGAAGCTTTCTTT.

The chain employs TRBV30 and TRBJ2-1, with 9 bases lining up with TRBD2. Germline values: CDR1 GTSNPN, CDR2 SVGIG (reference sequence). The CDR3 is 12 residues long. The ends lost 4 bases at V and 7 bases at J; junction bases unmatched: 2. The CDR3 bases are TGTGCCTGGACTAGCGGGGCGAATGAGCAGTTCTTC. It specifies CAWTSGANEQFF.

This sequence joins TRBV18 and TRBJ1-2; D is perhaps TRBD1 (5 bases). There are 13 residues in the CDR3. CDR1 and CDR2 (germline): KGHSH, LQKENI. Trimming shortened V by 3 bases and J by 8 bases, and 13 bases separated the two germline ends. CDR3 in amino acids: CASSPLGVEGYTF. CDR3 nucleotides: TGTGCCAGCTCACCCCTAGGGGTCGAGGGCTACACCTTC. The full variable domain, its missing parts supplied by reference TRBV18 and TRBJ1-2, is NAGVMQNPRHLVRRRGQEARLRCSPMKGHSHVYWYRQLPEEGLKFMVYLQKENIIDESGMPKERFSAEFPKEGPSILRIQQVVRGDSAAYFCASSPLGVEGYTFGSGTRLTVV.

The chain has TRBV30 and TRBJ2-1; TRBD1 is a possible D gene (6 bases). This CDR3 region has 12 residues. Germline values: CDR1 GTSNPN, CDR2 SVGIG (reference sequence). Deletions cut 2 bases from V and 10 bases from J, with 12 bases between. DNA of the CDR3: TGTGCCTGGAGTCTGGACAGCCAAGAGCAGTTCTTC. As protein: CAWSLDSQEQFF.

This sequence joins TRBV19 and TRBJ2-1, with D perhaps TRBD1 (5 bases). The V end was cut by 6 bases, the J end by 0 bases, with 12 bases between. CDR1 and CDR2 from the germline V gene are LNHDA and SQIVND (reference sequence). The CDR3 covers 15 residues. DNA for the CDR3: TGTGCCAGTAGCCCGGTTAGGGGCTCCTACAATGAGCAGTTCTTC. It specifies CASSPVRGSYNEQFF.

This chain joins TRBV5-6 and TRBJ2-3; D perhaps matches TRBD1 (5 bases). CDR1 and CDR2 from the germline V gene are SGHDT and YYEEEE. This CDR3 contains 15 residues. With 3 bases removed from V and 0 bases from J, the gap between germline ends came to 11 bases. CDR3 nucleotide sequence: TGTGCCAGCAGCTCGGACACCTCTAGCACAGATACGCAGTATTTT. The encoded protein is CASSSDTSSTDTQYF.